These 23 T cell receptor beta chains were sequenced from one sample in a study of T cell responses to AZD1222 COVID-19 vaccine. This table comes from immunoSEQ multiplex PCR, and its TCRdb copy is limited to in-frame clones, with some not included. Among 150,000 or so clones, just under 95% were seen once, and the ten largest hold 1.3% to 1.5%. Sequencing was performed on peripheral blood, taken on day 0 of AZD1222 vaccination. These receptors all come from an adult in good health.

The rearrangement links TRBV6-2 or TRBV6-3 to TRBJ2-7; D unresolved. Trimming shortened V by 0 bases and J by 0 bases, and 9 bases separated the two germline ends. The CDR3 contains 15 residues. Germline CDR1 is MNHEY and CDR2 is SVGEGT. CDR3 in DNA: TGTGCCAGCAGTTACTCACAGACCCTCTCCTACGAGCAGTACTTC. Translated, it gives CASSYSQTLSYEQYF.

V gene TRBV10-3 combines with J gene TRBJ1-5; no reliable D call. V lost 2 bases and J 6 bases, leaving 14 bases between the germline ends. The CDR3 totals 15 residues. Germline V gives CDR1 ENHRY, CDR2 SYGVKD. CDR3 DNA: TGTGCCATCAGTGAGGGGATGGGAAGGGCTCAGCCCCAGCATTTT. This sequence encodes CAISEGMGRAQPQHF.

This clone has only a few counts. The chain carries TRBV2 and TRBJ2-4, with a weak D call TRBD1 (6 bases). The V gene's germline CDR1 is SNHLY and CDR2 FYNNEI. V was clipped by 5 bases and J by 15 bases, with 23 bases between them. There are 14 residues in the CDR3. The CDR3: CASSTGTSLPGGYF. The CDR3, as DNA: TGTGCCAGCAGTACCGGGACATCTCTGCCCGGTGGGTACTTC.

There are a few counts of this clone. The V gene is TRBV7-9, the J gene TRBJ1-1; no reliable D call. The germline CDR1 and CDR2 sequences are SEHNR and FQNEAQ (reference sequence). The V and J ends lost 5 bases and 1 base respectively, with 11 bases between them. CDR3 length: 14 residues. The CDR3 reads CASSPVQRNTEAFF. The DNA for the CDR3 is TGTGCCAGCAGCCCCGTACAAAGGAACACTGAAGCTTTCTTT.

This clone turned up a few times. V is TRBV4-2 and J is TRBJ2-5, with a weak D call TRBD2 (5 bases). The V gene lost 4 bases and the J gene lost 5 bases, with 17 bases spanning the gap. This CDR3 is 15 amino acids long. Germline CDR1 and CDR2: LGHNA and YNFKEQ. The DNA for the CDR3 is TGTGCCAGCAGCCGAACCCGGGGAAGGGCGGAGACCCAGTACTTC. The encoded protein is CASSRTRGRAETQYF.

The CDR3 DNA follows: TGTGCCAGCAGCGGGCGGGACAGGGGATTGACTGAAGCTTTCTTT. Translation: CASSGRDRGLTEAFF. V gene TRBV13 combines with J gene TRBJ1-1; 10 bases align to TRBD1. Trimming cost V 5 bases and J 5 bases; bases outside gene matches: 8. The CDR3 runs 15 residues. CDR1 is PRHDT and CDR2 is FYEKMQ in the germline V gene (reference sequence).

The chain uses TRBV6-5 and TRBJ1-5; no clear D gene. The germline V gene encodes CDR1 MNHEY and CDR2 SVGAGI. V dropped 0 bases and J dropped 1 base, with 7 bases sitting between them. The CDR3 length is 15 residues. CDR3 coding DNA: TGTGCCAGCAGTTACTCGGGGAGGAGCAATCAGCCCCAGCATTTT. Translating it yields CASSYSGRSNQPQHF.

The V and J genes are TRBV25-1 and TRBJ2-1; D uncertain. The V end was cut by 4 bases, the J end by 0 bases, with 7 bases between. In germline, CDR1 is MGHDK, CDR2 SYGVNS. The CDR3 contains 14 residues. Here the CDR3 DNA reads TGTGCCAGCAGTGCACCAAGCTCCTACAATGAGCAGTTCTTC. Its translation: CASSAPSSYNEQFF.

V usage is TRBV5-4 and J usage is TRBJ2-3; 7 bases are a match to TRBD2. CDR1 and CDR2 from the germline V gene are SGHNT and YYREEE (reference sequence). V trimming: 3 bases; J trimming: 1 base; junction bases outside the gene matches: 5. The length of the CDR3 is 15 residues. CDR3 sequence reads: CASSSPAGGTDTQYF. As DNA, the CDR3 is TGTGCCAGCAGCTCCCCTGCGGGGGGCACAGATACGCAGTATTTT. Filled out from reference TRBV5-4 and TRBJ2-3, the complete variable domain reads ETGVTQSPTHLIKTRGQQVTLRCSSQSGHNTVSWYQQALGQGPQFIFQYYREEENGRGNFPPRFSGLQFPNYSSELNVNALELDDSALYLCASSSPAGGTDTQYFGPGTRLTVL.

In its sample, this clone was seen once. This chain connects TRBV30 to TRBJ1-1, with D possibly TRBD1 on 6 matching bases. V gave up 0 bases and J gave up 4 bases, with 12 bases separating them. Per the germline V gene, CDR1 is GTSNPN and CDR2 is SVGIG (reference sequence). This CDR3 region has 14 residues. The CDR3 nucleotides are TGTGCCTGGAGTGTCACAGGGTTGGGCACTGAAGCTTTCTTT. It is translated as CAWSVTGLGTEAFF.

V gene TRBV19 combines with J gene TRBJ1-5; TRBD1 might be the D (5 bases). V was pared by 4 bases and J by 8 bases, with 18 bases between. Germline V gives CDR1 LNHDA, CDR2 SQIVND (reference sequence). CDR3 length: 15 residues. The CDR3 coding sequence is TGTGCCAGTAGTAGGGGAAAGGGGCCCCCCGAGCCCCAGCATTTT. Its protein product is CASSRGKGPPEPQHF.

The chain combines TRBV2 with TRBJ2-1; no definite D call. The CDR3 is 13 amino acids. The ends were cut back, 11 bases at V and 0 bases at J, with 11 bases in the middle. CDR1 and CDR2 from the germline V gene are SNHLY and FYNNEI. The CDR3 DNA is TGTGCCCTCCGAGAGCTCTCCTACAATGAGCAGTTCTTC. Translation gives CALRELSYNEQFF.

The chain employs TRBV10-3 and TRBJ1-2; 8 bases map to TRBD1. Germline CDR1 reads ENHRY; CDR2 reads SYGVKD. The CDR3 spans 15 residues. J lost 2 bases, V lost 6 bases, and 8 bases had no gene match. DNA for the CDR3: TGTGCCATCAGGGACTCAGGGGGCAGAAACTATGGCTACACCTTC. Translating gives CAIRDSGGRNYGYTF.

The rearrangement links TRBV7-8 to TRBJ1-5; 7 bases match TRBD1. Germline CDR1 is SGHVS and CDR2 is FQNEAQ. The trim removed 5 bases at V and 5 bases at J, leaving 6 bases unmatched. The CDR3 sequence is 14 residues long. DNA of the CDR3: TGTGCCAGCAGCCAAGGGGGCAGAGATCAGCCCCAGCATTTT. Amino acids: CASSQGGRDQPQHF.

The chain has TRBV7-9 and TRBJ2-1, with TRBD2 identical over 10 bases. The germline V gene has CDR1 SEHNR and CDR2 FQNEAQ (reference sequence). With V trimmed by 5 bases and J by 3 bases, 7 bases remained unmatched. CDR3 size: 16 residues. In DNA, the CDR3 is TGTGCCAGCAGCCGTGGGACTAGCGCACGCTACAATGAGCAGTTCTTC. Amino acids: CASSRGTSARYNEQFF.

The V gene is TRBV28, the J gene TRBJ2-7; unclear D gene. The germline CDR1 and CDR2 sequences are MDHEN and SYDVKM. The V end lost 5 bases, the J end lost 2 bases, and 4 bases lay between the germline ends. The CDR3 is 11 residues long. The DNA of the CDR3 is TGTGCCAGCAGTACCACCTACGAGCAGTACTTC. It encodes CASSTTYEQYF. Complete variable domain (other parts from reference TRBV28 and TRBJ2-7): DVKVTQSSRYLVKRTGEKVFLECVQDMDHENMFWYRQDPGLGLRLIYFSYDVKMKEKGDIPEGYSVSREKKERFSLILESASTNQTSMYLCASSTTYEQYFGPGTRLTVT.

V usage is TRBV6-5 and J usage is TRBJ1-5, with 7 bases matching TRBD1. Trimming at V came to 5 bases and at J to 11 bases, leaving 12 bases not matched to a gene. This CDR3 is 14 amino acids long. CDR1 is MNHEY and CDR2 is SVGAGI in the germline V gene. The CDR3 DNA sequence: TGTGCCAGCAGTCAGGCCGGGACAGAAAAGACCCAGCATTTT. Protein: CASSQAGTEKTQHF.

The chain has TRBV18 and TRBJ1-2, with 10 bases fitting TRBD1. This CDR3 region has 14 residues. V trimming: 3 bases; J trimming: 8 bases; junction bases outside the gene matches: 6. The germline V gene has CDR1 KGHSH and CDR2 LQKENI. In DNA, the CDR3 is TGTGCCAGCTCACCGAATGACAGGGGGCACGGCTACACCTTC. The encoded protein is CASSPNDRGHGYTF. The variable domain in full, with the rest retrieved from reference TRBV18 and TRBJ1-2, is NAGVMQNPRHLVRRRGQEARLRCSPMKGHSHVYWYRQLPEEGLKFMVYLQKENIIDESGMPKERFSAEFPKEGPSILRIQQVVRGDSAAYFCASSPNDRGHGYTFGSGTRLTVV.

The chain joins TRBV4-2 to TRBJ1-3, with D perhaps matching TRBD1 (6 bases). CDR3 length equals 17 residues. Germline values: CDR1 LGHNA, CDR2 YNFKEQ. V gave up 3 bases and J gave up 0 bases, with 15 bases separating them. The CDR3 nucleotides are TGTGCCAGCAGCCAGGGGGCTCGTGCGTCCTCTGGAAACACCATATATTTT. Translation: CASSQGARASSGNTIYF.

The chain uses TRBV28 and TRBJ1-3; no firm D call. V was cut by 6 bases and J by 2 bases, with 11 bases left in between. The CDR3 consists of 14 residues. Germline V lookup: CDR1 MDHEN, CDR2 SYDVKM. The CDR3 nucleotides are TGTGCCAGCAGGCTCGGACCCCCTGGAAACACCATATATTTT. Translated: CASRLGPPGNTIYF.

The V call is TRBV5-1, the J call TRBJ2-1; D possibly corresponds to TRBD2 (7 bases). Trimming pared 7 bases from V and 0 bases from J, leaving 20 bases between. The CDR3 sequence is 17 residues long. From germline, CDR1 is SGHRS and CDR2 YFSETQ. CDR3 nucleotides: TGCGCCAGCCCCGGGGGGCTAGCGACCTACTCCTACAATGAGCAGTTCTTC. Encoded protein: CASPGGLATYSYNEQFF.

The chain joins TRBV6-6 to TRBJ1-3, with D hard to call. Germline CDR1 reads MNHNY; CDR2 reads SVGAGI (reference sequence). Trimming shortened V by 6 bases and J by 2 bases, and 17 bases separated the two germline ends. The CDR3 consists of 16 residues. DNA of the CDR3: TGTGCCAGCAGCAGACGAGGGTACCTTACTGGAAACACCATATATTTT. Translation gives CASSRRGYLTGNTIYF.

V is TRBV7-8 and J is TRBJ2-7; D possibly corresponds to TRBD1 (6 bases). Germline CDR1 reads SGHVS; CDR2 reads FQNEAQ. CDR3 length equals 16 residues. Trimming took off 1 base at V and 0 bases at J, with 13 bases between the two ends. In DNA form, the CDR3 reads TGTGCCAGCAGCTTAGAATGGACAGCCGACTCCTACGAGCAGTACTTC. Amino acid sequence: CASSLEWTADSYEQYF.